This entry lists 13 T cell receptor beta chains sequenced from one sample in a study of CD8 T cells in ankylosing spondylitis. Whole-study results and caveats: There was a TCR beta motif, made of 7 or 8 highly homologous variants, that appeared characteristic of ankylosing spondylitis blood.

TCRdb reprocessed the 5' RACE reads with MiXCR, giving one entry per CDR3 protein. The sample lists roughly 90,000 distinct CDR3 sequences, approximately 8.9% seen once, with over 25% in the top ten. No antigen is known for these receptors. The sample was blood, either unsorted or a sorted T cell fraction (not recorded which). Receptors were obtained from a male donor with ankylosing spondylitis.

This clonotype was picked up a small number of times. The rearrangement joins TRBV7-9 to TRBJ2-7; D remains ambiguous. V shed 5 bases and J shed 2 bases, with 7 bases lying between them. The CDR3 length is 12 residues. Per germline, CDR1 SEHNR and CDR2 FQNEAQ (reference sequence). CDR3 residues: CASSAGAYEQYF. Written as DNA, the CDR3 is TGTGCCAGCAGCGCAGGAGCCTACGAGCAGTACTTC. The full variable domain, its missing parts supplied by reference TRBV7-9 and TRBJ2-7, is DTGVSQNPRHKITKRGQNVTFRCDPISEHNRLYWYRQTLGQGPEFLTYFQNEAQLEKSRLLSDRFSAERPKGSFSTLEIQRTEQGDSAMYLCASSAGAYEQYFGPGTRLTVT.

The table lists this clonotype with a few counts. V is TRBV4-1 and J is TRBJ1-4; no firm D call. Trimming removed 0 bases from V and 8 bases from J, with 7 bases in between. Germline assignment: CDR1 MGHRA and CDR2 YSYEKL. The CDR3 extends over 13 amino acids. CDR3 DNA: TGCGCCAGCAGCCAAGATCTCGAAGAAAAACTGTTTTTT. It specifies CASSQDLEEKLFF.

This clonotype was observed many times. The chain combines TRBV12-3 or TRBV12-4 with TRBJ2-1; either TRBD1 or TRBD2 may supply D (5 bases each). With 3 bases removed from V and 7 bases from J, the gap between germline ends came to 16 bases. CDR3 length: 15 residues. This chain's CDR3 is CASSLGDHISNEQFF. The CDR3 DNA sequence: TGTGCCAGCAGTTTGGGGGACCACATTTCGAATGAGCAGTTCTTC.

The table lists this clonotype with a few counts. The chain combines TRBV12-3 or TRBV12-4 with TRBJ1-1; D is possibly TRBD1 (5 bases). V was trimmed by 6 bases and J by 5 bases, leaving 13 bases between them. The CDR3 sequence is 13 residues long. The CDR3 region is CASSPGGSTEAFF. In DNA, the CDR3 is TGTGCCAGCAGCCCGGGGGGTAGTACTGAAGCTTTCTTT.

CDR3 coding DNA: TGTGCCTGGAGTCTGGGCAGGGAGAACTATGGCTACACCTTC. Its protein product is CAWSLGRENYGYTF. This sequence joins TRBV30 and TRBJ1-2, with a weak D call TRBD1 (5 bases). V was trimmed by 2 bases and J by 2 bases, leaving 12 bases between them. Looked up from germline, CDR1 is GTSNPN and CDR2 is SVGIG (reference sequence). This CDR3 region has 14 residues. The full variable domain, completed using reference TRBV30 and TRBJ1-2, is SQTIHQWPATLVQPVGSPLSLECTVEGTSNPNLYWYRQAAGRGLQLLFYSVGIGQISSEVPQNLSASRPQDRQFILSSKKLLLSDSGFYLCAWSLGRENYGYTFGSGTRLTVV.

The V gene is TRBV2, the J gene TRBJ2-1, with a weak D call TRBD1 (5 bases). Germline V gene lookup returns CDR1 SNHLY and CDR2 FYNNEI. The CDR3 covers 15 residues. Trimming stripped 1 base from V and 5 bases from J, with 12 bases between. CDR3 nucleotide sequence: TGTGCCAGCAGTGAAGGTATGGGGCTAGACAATGAGCAGTTCTTC. It is translated as CASSEGMGLDNEQFF.

Ten or more counts support this clonotype. The gene calls are TRBV20-1 and TRBJ2-7; 7 bases agree with TRBD1. The length of the CDR3 is 14 residues. The J segment lost 1 base and the V segment lost 1 base, leaving 4 bases of the junction unmatched. Germline lookup yields CDR1 DFQATT and CDR2 SNEGSKA (reference sequence). CDR3 protein: CSARVGGESYEQYV. The CDR3 DNA is TGCAGTGCTAGAGTAGGGGGCGAATCCTACGAGCAGTACGTC.

The chain joins TRBV5-6 to TRBJ2-7; D gene uncertain. Trimming cost V 0 bases and J 4 bases, with 17 bases left between them. Germline V lookup: CDR1 SGHDT, CDR2 YYEEEE. The CDR3 runs 16 residues. The CDR3 loop reads CASSLAGRGMGYEQYF. CDR3 DNA: TGTGCCAGCAGCTTGGCGGGCCGAGGTATGGGATACGAGCAGTACTTC.

CDR3: CASSYELAYEQYV. The DNA for the CDR3 is TGTGCCAGCAGTTATGAACTAGCCTACGAGCAGTACGTC. This sequence joins TRBV6-2 or TRBV6-3 and TRBJ2-7; D is possibly TRBD2 (5 bases). V lost 3 bases, J lost 2 bases, and 8 bases lay in between. The CDR3 has 13 residues. Germline CDR1 and CDR2: MNHEY and SVGEGT.

There are a few counts of this clonotype. The chain couples TRBV27 to TRBJ1-5; D is perhaps TRBD1 (6 bases). The CDR3 is made up of 15 amino acids. The germline V gene has CDR1 MNHEY and CDR2 SMNVEV (reference sequence). V dropped 5 bases and J dropped 0 bases, with 11 bases sitting between them. CDR3 bases: TGTGCCAGCAGTGGGGACATCGGTAGCAATCAGCCCCAGCATTTT. Translated, it gives CASSGDIGSNQPQHF.

This clonotype was observed at least ten times. This chain links TRBV12-3 or TRBV12-4 with TRBJ2-7; D might be TRBD2 (5 bases). The CDR3 loop spans 18 amino acids. The V end lost 2 bases, the J end lost 0 bases, and 20 bases lay between the germline ends. The CDR3 loop is CASSLTPLDRASSYEQYV. In DNA, the CDR3 is TGTGCCAGCAGTTTAACCCCACTAGATCGGGCTAGCTCCTACGAGCAGTACGTC.

This clonotype was recorded at least ten times. The rearrangement links TRBV12-3 or TRBV12-4 to TRBJ2-3; D is perhaps TRBD2 (6 bases). V lost 5 bases and J lost 0, with 12 bases in between. CDR3 size: 15 residues. The CDR3 protein is CASSPLGGSTDTQYF. In nucleotides, the CDR3 is TGTGCCAGCAGTCCCCTTGGGGGGAGCACAGATACGCAGTATTTT.

There are many counts of this clonotype. The chain recombines TRBV20-1 with TRBJ2-3; 8 bases agree with TRBD2. The ends lost 0 bases at V and 6 bases at J; junction bases unmatched: 20. Germline CDR1 is DFQATT and CDR2 is SNEGSKA (reference sequence). The CDR3 totals 19 residues. CDR3: CSARDGTGPSGSLRDTQYF. The CDR3, as DNA: TGCAGTGCTAGAGATGGCACAGGGCCTAGCGGGTCCTTAAGGGATACGCAGTATTTT.